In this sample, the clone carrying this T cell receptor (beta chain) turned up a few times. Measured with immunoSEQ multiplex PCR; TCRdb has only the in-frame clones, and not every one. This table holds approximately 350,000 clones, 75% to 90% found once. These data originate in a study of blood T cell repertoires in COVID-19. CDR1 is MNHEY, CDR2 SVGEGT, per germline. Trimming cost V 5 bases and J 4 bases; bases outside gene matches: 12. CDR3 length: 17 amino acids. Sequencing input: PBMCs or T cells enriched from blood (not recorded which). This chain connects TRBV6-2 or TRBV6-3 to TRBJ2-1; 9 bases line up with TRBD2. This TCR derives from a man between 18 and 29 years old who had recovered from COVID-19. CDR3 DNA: TGTGCCAGCAGTAAATCTTCTCGGACTAGCGTTTACAATGAGCAGTTCTTC. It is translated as CASSKSSRTSVYNEQFF.